The source of this T cell receptor (beta chain) is a study of T cell clonality in common variable immunodeficiency (dated by TCRdb to about 2015). Both CVID patients and healthy controls were predominantly of Caucasian heritage. Heparinized peripheral whole blood samples of about 4.5 to 8 ml were collected from each donor. Genomic DNA from adults with common variable immune deficiency (CVID) and from healthy adult controls was used to sequence TCRbeta CDR3 repertoires. The control group comprised about 22 healthy adult volunteers, approximately twelve female and about 10 male, aged roughly 23 to 70 years with a mean age of approximately 31. Diluted blood was density-centrifuged over Hypaque 1077 or Ficoll-Paque to isolate peripheral blood mononuclear cells. Genomic DNA was obtained from unsorted mononuclear cells using either Qiagen column purification or a centrifugation-based method. The investigation overall reported the following: TCRbeta clonality was higher in CVID subjects than in healthy controls (t-test p = 0.018), and the increase was most characteristic of about a third of subjects. Although equal DNA input was used, an average of approximately 82,000 unique sequences per sample was obtained for controls, compared with some 30,000 for CVID samples. Fewer TCRbeta clones were shared among CVID subjects than among healthy controls (p < 0.0001). It was noted by the authors that sequencing of the repertoires of T cell subpopulations would be needed to clarify the cause of the increased clonality in CVID. Correlations between repertoire features and clinical complications were limited by patient heterogeneity within the CVID cohort. Fewer deletions and N-nucleotide insertions were reportedly observed in CVID TCRbeta sequences, and highly modified clones with 13 or more V deletions were reportedly absent from CVID TCRbeta sequences.

CVID samples and control samples contributed equivalent amounts of genomic DNA as sequencing input. For every sample, a 60 bp segment covering the rearranged TCRbeta CDR3 region was amplified and then sequenced. The immunoSEQ assay, a bias-corrected multiplex PCR combined with high-throughput sequencing, was used for TCRbeta amplification. Regarding the original processing steps: Every unique nucleotide sequence was considered a clone and was annotated with V, D and J genes, copy number and frequency. Sequences were labeled productive if in frame, and non-productive if out of frame or containing stop codons. As previously described, Shannon's entropy was used to calculate clonality. The predicted amino acid sequences of productive clones were used to derive the mean CDR3 Kyte-Doolittle hydropathy. Scaled V gene usage was hierarchically clustered using Manhattan distance and complete linkage with the R hclust function. To assess clone sharing by CDR3 amino acid sequence, 12 repertoires per group were resampled over 100 rounds. The repertoires were screened for over 60 published EBV-specific TCRbeta sequences and 200 to 250 published CMV-specific TCRbeta sequences. Two CVID samples that yielded fewer than 10,000 sequences were excluded from the analysis, so approximately 40 CVID repertoires were retained. The immuneACCESS repertoire file appears here via TCRdb, limited to in-frame rearrangements. These files lack a portion of the clones; in checked studies, under half of the deficit traces to unresolved V genes, and the cause of the others is not known. V, J and clone size reflect that table, while D and trimming were determined from the DNA. This sample holds 30,000 or so clones in total, without any singletons. The top ten clones comprise 3.8% of the sample.

CDR3 length: 14 amino acids, cysteine to phenylalanine. The DNA shown is the part of the CDR3 that was read: 33 bases, in frame from base 1. V and J are truncated by 5 bases and 5 bases respectively, leaving an intervening sequence of 13 bases. According to the germline V gene, CDR1 reads SGHVS and CDR2 reads FNYEAQ. This clone was seen repeatedly, ten times or more. There is no known antigen for this receptor. The missing CDR3 end, 3 residues past where the read stops, is filled in from the germline J gene. The sample was peripheral blood mononuclear cells. This TCR derives from a person between 18 and 75 years old in good health. The sequence is built from TRBV7-6 and TRBJ2-1, with a tentative D gene TRBD2 over 6 matching bases. CDR3 region: CASSSAGLHNEQFF. The part of the CDR3 DNA that was read is TGTGCCAGCAGCAGCGCGGGACTCCACAATGAG.